This is a list of T cell receptor beta chains from one sample in a study of blood T cell repertoires in COVID-19. Libraries were prepared by immunoSEQ multiplex PCR; TCRdb keeps only in-frame clonotypes and omits some of them. The sample has about 300,000 clones, roughly 89% seen once. The sequenced sample was PBMCs or T cells enriched from blood (not recorded which). All receptors come from a woman in her fifties or sixties who had been exposed to COVID-19. Each CDR3 is given with its conserved first and last residue. D genes are given only for firm matches. Clone size appears in some rows only: once, few, many, or a class for an expanded clone.

16 | TRBJ2-1 | NA | TRBV3-1/TRBV3-2 | NA | TGTGCCAGCAGCCCCCTCCCGCCCGGGGGAAGCGATGAGCAGTTCTTC | CASSPLPPGGSDEQFF
14 | TRBJ1-5 | NA | TRBV29-1 | TRBD1 | TGCAGCGTTGGGACCGGGACAGGGGGTCAGCCCCAGCATTTT | CSVGTGTGGQPQHF
15 | TRBJ1-1 | NA | TRBV28 | TRBD1 | TGTGCCAGCAGGGACAGGGGATCTATGAACACTGAAGCTTTCTTT | CASRDRGSMNTEAFF
15 | TRBJ1-3 | NA | TRBV29-1 | NA | TGCAGCGTTGAAGTAAGGGGCATAACTGGAAACACCATATATTTT | CSVEVRGITGNTIYF
15 | TRBJ2-5 | NA | TRBV6-5 | NA | TGTGCCAGCAGTTACCGGGGGACGGCACAAGAGACCCAGTACTTC | CASSYRGTAQETQYF
11 | TRBJ2-3 | once | TRBV19 | NA | TGTGCCAGTAGTGAAGCCGATACGCAGTATTTT | CASSEADTQYF
15 | TRBJ2-2 | NA | TRBV19 | NA | TGTGCCAGTAGTATGAAGGCAGGGAACACCGGGGAGCTGTTTTTT | CASSMKAGNTGELFF
13 | TRBJ2-5 | NA | TRBV24-1 | NA | TGTGCCACCAGTGTTTCGGGGGAAGAGACCCAGTACTTC | CATSVSGEETQYF
13 | TRBJ1-1 | NA | TRBV6-4 | NA | TGTGCCAGCAGCCGGACAGAGAACACTGAAGCTTTCTTT | CASSRTENTEAFF
15 | TRBJ1-2 | NA | TRBV28 | TRBD1 | TGTGCCAGCAGCCCAGGGGGCCTAGCTAACTATGGCTACACCTTC | CASSPGGLANYGYTF
15 | TRBJ2-1 | NA | TRBV3-1/TRBV3-2 | NA | TGTGCCAGCAGCCAAGATACAGGGATCGTAGGTGAGCAGTTCTTC | CASSQDTGIVGEQFF
14 | TRBJ1-2 | NA | TRBV4-2 | NA | TGTGCCAGCAGCCAAGCTAGGGGCGCTTACGGCTACACCTTC | CASSQARGAYGYTF
15 | TRBJ2-1 | NA | TRBV7-2 | NA | TGTGCCAGCAGCTTAGGGATGGGCACAGCAAGTGAGCAGTTCTTC | CASSLGMGTASEQFF
17 | TRBJ2-7 | NA | TRBV3-1/TRBV3-2 | TRBD2 | TGTGCCAGCAGCCAGCCCGGAAGAGCGGGGGGGCGCAACGAGCAGTACTTC | CASSQPGRAGGRNEQYF
15 | TRBJ2-7 | NA | TRBV11-2 | NA | TGTGCCAGCAGCTTATGGGTGAAGGGGTCAGGCGAGCAGTACTTC | CASSLWVKGSGEQYF
15 | TRBJ1-5 | NA | TRBV2 | TRBD1 | TGTGCCAGCAGTGATAGGACAGGGGGCCGACAGCCCCAGCATTTT | CASSDRTGGRQPQHF
15 | TRBJ2-1 | once | TRBV5-1 | TRBD1 | TGCGCCAGCAGCTCCGGGACAGCTAACTACAATGAGCAGTTCTTC | CASSSGTANYNEQFF
15 | TRBJ2-1 | NA | TRBV19 | NA | TGTGCCAGTAGCGCAACAGGGAATCCCTACAATGAGCAGTTCTTC | CASSATGNPYNEQFF
15 | TRBJ1-6 | NA | TRBV10-3 | NA | TGTGCCATCAGTAAAACAGGACAGACAAATTCACCCCTCCACTTT | CAISKTGQTNSPLHF
12 | TRBJ2-7 | NA | TRBV15 | TRBD1 | TGTGCCACCGCGGGACAGGGCGACGAGCAGTACTTC | CATAGQGDEQYF
13 | TRBJ1-1 | NA | TRBV7-8 | NA | TGTGCCAGCAGCTTCCCAGGGCGCACTGAAGCTTTCTTT | CASSFPGRTEAFF
14 | TRBJ2-5 | NA | TRBV7-9 | NA | TGTGCCAGCAGCCCTACTGGACTTGGGGAGACCCAGTACTTC | CASSPTGLGETQYF
16 | TRBJ2-3 | NA | TRBV5-1 | TRBD1 | TGCGCCAGCAGCTTGGGGGACAGGGCCTTAACAGATACGCAGTATTTT | CASSLGDRALTDTQYF
14 | TRBJ2-5 | NA | TRBV18 | NA | TGTGCCAGCTCACCCGCGCAGGCCCAAGAGACCCAGTACTTC | CASSPAQAQETQYF
14 | TRBJ1-3 | NA | TRBV3-1/TRBV3-2 | NA | TGTGCCAGCAGCCAGGGGGGCTCTGGAAACACCATATATTTT | CASSQGGSGNTIYF
13 | TRBJ2-5 | once | TRBV6-2/TRBV6-3 | NA | TGTGCCAGCAGTTACTCGAGGGAAGAGACCCAGTACTTC | CASSYSREETQYF
14 | TRBJ2-2 | NA | TRBV5-1 | NA | TGCGCCAGCAGCTTGGAGGCTAGTACCGGGGAGCTGTTTTTT | CASSLEASTGELFF
16 | TRBJ1-2 | NA | TRBV4-2 | NA | TGTGCCAGCAGCCAAGAGGGGGGTTTTGGTAACTATGGCTACACCTTC | CASSQEGGFGNYGYTF
17 | TRBJ1-2 | NA | TRBV7-2 | TRBD1 | TGTGCCAGCAGCTTTGGAAGAGCAGAACAGGGGGTTCATGGCTACACCTTC | CASSFGRAEQGVHGYTF
18 | TRBJ2-7 | NA | TRBV18 | TRBD1 | TGTGCCAGCTCACCATACCCTGGTAGGGGACAGGGGGCGGACGAGCAGTACTTC | CASSPYPGRGQGADEQYF
12 | TRBJ1-1 | NA | TRBV19 | NA | TGTGCCAGTTCCCAGGTGGTCACTGAAGCTTTCTTT | CASSQVVTEAFF
15 | TRBJ2-7 | NA | TRBV19 | TRBD2 | TGTGCCAGTAGTGTAACTAGCGGGGGGGTCGTCGAGCAGTACTTC | CASSVTSGGVVEQYF
14 | TRBJ2-2 | NA | TRBV28 | NA | TGTGCCACCCAAGGGAGCCTGAACACCGGGGAGCTGTTTTTT | CATQGSLNTGELFF
14 | TRBJ1-5 | few | TRBV28 | NA | TGTGCCAGCAGCTCGCAGTATAGCAATCAGCCCCAGCATTTT | CASSSQYSNQPQHF
16 | TRBJ1-5 | NA | TRBV5-6 | NA | TGTGCCAGCAGCCCGAGGCGGGAGGGAAGCAATCAGCCCCAGCATTTT | CASSPRREGSNQPQHF
18 | TRBJ2-6 | NA | TRBV5-1 | TRBD1 | TGCGCCAGCAGCTTGTTGGGACAGGGGTCCTCTGGGGCCAACGTCCTGACTTTC | CASSLLGQGSSGANVLTF
16 | TRBJ1-5 | NA | TRBV28 | TRBD1 | TGTGCCAGCAGGACACCGGGACAGGGACGCAATCAGCCCCAGCATTTT | CASRTPGQGRNQPQHF
16 | TRBJ1-6 | NA | TRBV15 | NA | TGTGCCACCAGCAGAGATAGGACAGCATCATCTTCACCCCTCCACTTT | CATSRDRTASSSPLHF
15 | TRBJ1-2 | NA | TRBV10-3 | NA | TGTGCCACCGCAAGCCAAACAGGGATCGACTATGGCTACACCTTC | CATASQTGIDYGYTF
13 | TRBJ2-7 | NA | TRBV23-1 | TRBD1 | TGCGCCAGCAGCTCAGACAGGGTCCACGAGCAGTACTTC | CASSSDRVHEQYF
16 | TRBJ2-3 | NA | TRBV5-1 | NA | TGCGCCAGCAGCCGCGGGACAGACGGTAGCACAGATACGCAGTATTTT | CASSRGTDGSTDTQYF
12 | TRBJ2-5 | NA | TRBV11-3 | NA | TGTGCCAGCAGCTTAGAGGGGGGGACCCAGTACTTC | CASSLEGGTQYF
18 | TRBJ2-5 | NA | TRBV18 | NA | TGTGCCAGCTCACCACCGTATTTCGTCCGGCAGACTCAAGAGACCCAGTACTTC | CASSPPYFVRQTQETQYF
13 | TRBJ2-1 | NA | TRBV28 | NA | TGTGCCAGCGGAGGTCGCTCCTACAATGAGCAGTTCTTC | CASGGRSYNEQFF
13 | TRBJ2-3 | NA | TRBV29-1 | NA | TGCAGCGTTGAGCAGGGGAACACAGATACGCAGTATTTT | CSVEQGNTDTQYF
14 | TRBJ1-2 | NA | TRBV5-4 | TRBD1 | TGTGCCAGCAGCCAAAATGACAGGGGTTATGGCTACACCTTC | CASSQNDRGYGYTF
13 | TRBJ2-7 | NA | TRBV5-6 | NA | TGTGCCAGCTCCAGGGAGGTTTCCTACGAGCAGTACTTC | CASSREVSYEQYF
12 | TRBJ2-1 | once | TRBV9 | NA | TGTGCCAGCAGCGTGTTGGGAGATGAGCAGTTCTTC | CASSVLGDEQFF
13 | TRBJ1-6 | NA | TRBV19 | NA | TGTGCCAGTAGTCCAGGGAATAATTCACCCCTCCACTTT | CASSPGNNSPLHF
15 | TRBJ2-5 | NA | TRBV3-1/TRBV3-2 | NA | TGTGCCAGCAGCCAAGGGGCCGCCCACCAAGAGACCCAGTACTTC | CASSQGAAHQETQYF
15 | TRBJ2-7 | NA | TRBV7-9 | TRBD1 | TGTGCCAGCAGCTGGCCGGGACAGGGGCTCTACGAGCAGTACTTC | CASSWPGQGLYEQYF
15 | TRBJ2-2 | NA | TRBV9 | NA | TGTGCCAGCAGCGTAGATGGTAGCTTCGCCGGGGAGCTGTTTTTT | CASSVDGSFAGELFF
18 | TRBJ1-4 | NA | TRBV29-1 | NA | TGCAGCGTTGAAGGACTGACAGGCTTAACTTCAACTAATGAAAAACTGTTTTTT | CSVEGLTGLTSTNEKLFF
15 | TRBJ2-5 | NA | TRBV5-1 | NA | TGCGCCAGCACCCCAGGGGCCAGGGCCCAAGAGACCCAGTACTTC | CASTPGARAQETQYF
14 | TRBJ1-1 | NA | TRBV9 | NA | TGTGCCAGCAGCGTCCAGGCGATGAACACTGAAGCTTTCTTT | CASSVQAMNTEAFF
15 | TRBJ1-1 | NA | TRBV10-3 | NA | TGTGCCATCAGTGCAACGGGACATTTCAACACTGAAGCTTTCTTT | CAISATGHFNTEAFF
17 | TRBJ2-7 | NA | TRBV7-9 | TRBD1 | TGTGCCAGCAGCTCCGCTCAACCCGGACAGGGCTCCTACGAGCAGTACTTC | CASSSAQPGQGSYEQYF
12 | TRBJ2-7 | NA | TRBV28 | NA | TGTGCCAGCAGTCTTAGCTCCTACGAGCAGTACTTC | CASSLSSYEQYF
16 | TRBJ1-4 | once | TRBV7-9 | TRBD1 | TGTGCCAGCAGCCCCAGGACAGGGTTAACTAATGAAAAACTGTTTTTT | CASSPRTGLTNEKLFF
18 | TRBJ2-3 | NA | TRBV5-4 | TRBD2 | TGTGCCAGCAGCGTTGGGACTAGCGGGGGCCACGTCACAGATACGCAGTATTTT | CASSVGTSGGHVTDTQYF